Given below is one T cell receptor beta chain in context. What it binds is unknown. The source of the sample is a study of T cell responses to AZD1222 COVID-19 vaccine. Method: immunoSEQ multiplex PCR; TCRdb's copy keeps in-frame clones and lacks some. This sample has 110,000 to 150,000 clones; approximately 83% occur once, and the top ten carry 8%. Whole-study findings and limits: Vaccination with two AZD1222 doses was followed by a rise in Spike-specific TCR breadth and depth. Every sample of the repertoires postdated the peak T cell response. Baseline serology detected seropositivity in only six or seven AZD1222 recipients.

The CDR3 is 16 amino acids. J was trimmed by 5 bases and V by 0 bases; bases with no gene match: 7. CDR1 and CDR2 (germline): LNHNV, YYDKDF (reference sequence). This specimen consisted of peripheral blood, obtained on day 0 of AZD1222 vaccination. The chain links TRBV15 to TRBJ2-5; 9 bases align to TRBD2. The clonotype comes from an adult in good health. The CDR3, as DNA: TGTGCCACCAGCAGAGATCCGGCGGGGGGGCGGGAGACCCAGTACTTC. This codes for CATSRDPAGGRETQYF.